This T cell receptor (beta chain) derives from a study of shared clonotypes between healthy human individuals. Study results and caveats: Generation probability values for non-shared clonotypes were lower than those for clonotypes shared by all four donors.

In germline, CDR1 is SGDLS, CDR2 YYNGEE. This CDR3 has 17 residues. Between the trimmed V and J ends, which lost 0 bases and 0 bases, there was a span of 13 bases. Authors' methods: As immunoSEQ supplied junction-only sequences (without quality scores), filtering differed. Here immunoSEQ multiplex PCR was the method, and the copy in TCRdb shows in-frame clones only, minus some. That table furnishes V, J and clone size, whereas the DNA furnished D and trimming. The sample contains about 2 million clones, less than 95% of which appear only once. Terminally differentiated effector memory CD45RA+ cells were left out of the naive CD8 fraction, which was CD45RO-negative and positively selected for CCR7. Donors comprised only Caucasian adults living in Nashville, Tennessee. Comments on this clone: Its antigen is unknown.

The source of this sequence is a man aged 18 to 30 in good health. V gene TRBV9 combines with J gene TRBJ2-1; D may match TRBD1 or TRBD2 (5 bases each). The sequenced sample was naive CD8+ T cells sorted from blood. CDR3 bases: TGTGCCAGCAGCGTAGATTTGGCAGGGAGCTCCTACAATGAGCAGTTCTTC. It specifies CASSVDLAGSSYNEQFF.